This T cell receptor beta chain was recovered during a study of cytomegalovirus exposure and HLA in healthy donors. Profiled with immunoSEQ multiplex PCR; TCRdb holds only in-frame clones, not every one. The sample contains roughly 330,000 clones, 87% of which appear only once. Whole-study results and caveats: Among TCR beta chains, those listed as cytomegalovirus-associated numbered over 150.

Points on this clone: Its antigen is undetermined.

CDR3 size: 13 residues. Germline values: CDR1 LNHDA, CDR2 SQIVND (reference sequence). Between the trimmed V and J ends, which lost 4 bases and 2 bases, there was a span of 9 bases. This TCR derives from a woman aged 30 to 39 in good health and CMV-seropositive. The chain employs TRBV19 and TRBJ2-7; D not certain. Sequencing used PBMCs. For the CDR3, the DNA is TGTGCCAGTAGTAGGGCGACCACCTACGAGCAGTACTTC. Protein sequence: CASSRATTYEQYF.